A selection of T cell receptor beta chains follows, all from one sample in a study of tumor-infiltrating lymphocytes in localized non-small cell lung cancer. Repertoires were generated with immunoSEQ multiplex PCR, while TCRdb's copy carries only in-frame clones and drops some. The sample holds fewer than 15,000 clones, approximately 65% seen once. The sample consisted of uninvolved lung tissue not adjacent to the tumor. These receptors all come from a human donor with non-small cell lung cancer. Each CDR3 is given with its conserved first and last residue. D genes are given only for firm matches. Clone size, where shown, is once, few, many, or a class for clones that have expanded.

j_call: TRBJ1-1
clone_size: large
v_call: TRBV5-4
d_call: .
cdr3_aa: CASRGSRAPEAFF
cdr3_nt: TGTGCCAGCCGGGGGTCCAGGGCCCCTGAAGCTTTCTTT

j_call: TRBJ2-7
clone_size: once
v_call: TRBV5-4
d_call: TRBD2
cdr3_aa: CASSPGTSGGTLYEQYF
cdr3_nt: TGTGCCAGCAGCCCGGGGACTAGCGGGGGGACGCTCTACGAGCAGTACTTC

j_call: TRBJ2-2
clone_size: few
v_call: TRBV28
d_call: .
cdr3_aa: CASSPRVTHRSGELFF
cdr3_nt: TGTGCCAGCAGTCCCCGGGTAACTCATCGGTCCGGGGAGCTGTTTTTT

j_call: TRBJ1-1
clone_size: .
v_call: TRBV5-5
d_call: .
cdr3_aa: CASSPSQGQEAFF
cdr3_nt: TGTGCCAGCAGCCCATCCCAGGGTCAGGAAGCTTTCTTT

j_call: TRBJ1-6
clone_size: .
v_call: TRBV7-9
d_call: TRBD1
cdr3_aa: CASSTGVNSPLHF
cdr3_nt: TGTGCCAGCAGCACAGGGGTTAATTCACCCCTCCACTTT

j_call: TRBJ2-7
clone_size: .
v_call: TRBV5-1
d_call: TRBD2
cdr3_aa: CASSLVVGRGEQYF
cdr3_nt: TGCGCCAGCAGCTTGGTCGTAGGGAGGGGCGAGCAGTACTTC

j_call: TRBJ2-2
clone_size: .
v_call: TRBV6-1
d_call: .
cdr3_aa: CASSHTIPNTGELFF
cdr3_nt: TGTGCCAGCAGTCACACGATTCCGAACACCGGGGAGCTGTTTTTT

j_call: TRBJ2-1
clone_size: .
v_call: TRBV28
d_call: .
cdr3_aa: CASSLAEGSNEQFF
cdr3_nt: TGTGCCAGCAGTTTAGCGGAGGGGTCGAATGAGCAGTTCTTC

j_call: TRBJ2-7
clone_size: medium-sized
v_call: TRBV2
d_call: .
cdr3_aa: CASFRDGAGTAVTYEQYF
cdr3_nt: TGTGCCAGTTTTCGCGACGGGGCCGGAACAGCCGTTACCTACGAGCAGTACTTC

j_call: TRBJ2-3
clone_size: .
v_call: TRBV4-1
d_call: TRBD1
cdr3_aa: CASSDGTGVTDTQYF
cdr3_nt: TGCGCCAGCAGCGACGGGACAGGGGTCACAGATACGCAGTATTTT

j_call: TRBJ2-5
clone_size: .
v_call: TRBV9
d_call: .
cdr3_aa: CASSGRAQETQYF
cdr3_nt: TGTGCCAGCAGCGGGAGGGCCCAAGAGACCCAGTACTTC

j_call: TRBJ2-6
clone_size: .
v_call: TRBV6-5
d_call: .
cdr3_aa: CASSSSSGANVLTF
cdr3_nt: TGTGCCAGCTCCTCAAGTAGTGGGGCTAACGTCCTGACTTTC

j_call: TRBJ1-6
clone_size: .
v_call: TRBV6-5
d_call: TRBD1
cdr3_aa: CASSYGGQPRYSPLHF
cdr3_nt: TGTGCCAGCAGTTACGGGGGACAGCCAAGGTATTCACCCCTCCACTTT

j_call: TRBJ1-1
clone_size: .
v_call: TRBV5-1
d_call: TRBD1
cdr3_aa: CASSLSGTGDTEAFF
cdr3_nt: TGCGCCAGCAGCTTGTCTGGGACAGGGGACACTGAAGCTTTCTTT

j_call: TRBJ2-1
clone_size: .
v_call: TRBV7-2
d_call: .
cdr3_aa: CASSLGPSYNEQFF
cdr3_nt: TGTGCCAGCAGCTTAGGCCCCTCCTACAATGAGCAGTTCTTC

j_call: TRBJ2-7
clone_size: .
v_call: TRBV15
d_call: TRBD1
cdr3_aa: CATSRDPDRVTYEQYF
cdr3_nt: TGTGCCACCAGCAGAGATCCAGACAGGGTTACCTACGAGCAGTACTTC

j_call: TRBJ2-1
clone_size: .
v_call: TRBV7-2
d_call: .
cdr3_aa: CASSVRWGSSYNEQFF
cdr3_nt: TGTGCCAGCAGCGTCCGCTGGGGTTCTTCCTACAATGAGCAGTTCTTC

j_call: TRBJ2-2
clone_size: .
v_call: TRBV2
d_call: .
cdr3_aa: CASSEGSNTGELFF
cdr3_nt: TGTGCCAGCAGTGAGGGTTCGAACACCGGGGAGCTGTTTTTT

j_call: TRBJ2-3
clone_size: .
v_call: TRBV6-1
d_call: .
cdr3_aa: CASALTDTQYF
cdr3_nt: TGTGCCAGCGCCTTAACAGATACGCAGTATTTT

j_call: TRBJ2-7
clone_size: .
v_call: TRBV10-2
d_call: .
cdr3_aa: CASSESDLLREYF
cdr3_nt: TGCGCCAGCAGTGAGTCAGACTTGCTACGTGAATACTTC

j_call: TRBJ1-2
clone_size: .
v_call: TRBV7-2
d_call: TRBD1
cdr3_aa: CASRLDRGYGYTF
cdr3_nt: TGTGCCAGCAGGCTTGACAGGGGGTATGGCTACACCTTC

j_call: TRBJ2-7
clone_size: .
v_call: TRBV10-3
d_call: .
cdr3_aa: CAISESFLDSFSLNSYEQYF
cdr3_nt: TGTGCCATCAGTGAGTCTTTCCTGGACAGTTTTTCCTTAAACTCCTACGAGCAGTACTTC

j_call: TRBJ1-1
clone_size: .
v_call: TRBV11-3
d_call: .
cdr3_aa: CASSLFLNTEAFF
cdr3_nt: TGTGCCAGCAGCTTATTCCTGAACACTGAAGCTTTCTTT

j_call: TRBJ1-3
clone_size: .
v_call: TRBV7-2
d_call: TRBD1
cdr3_aa: CASSQRAQGAGNTIYF
cdr3_nt: TGTGCCAGCAGCCAACGTGCCCAGGGGGCGGGAAACACCATATATTTT

j_call: TRBJ1-3
clone_size: .
v_call: TRBV11-1
d_call: TRBD1
cdr3_aa: CASSRGQGARDTIYF
cdr3_nt: TGTGCCAGCAGCCGTGGACAGGGGGCTCGGGACACCATATATTTT

j_call: TRBJ1-4
clone_size: few
v_call: TRBV19
d_call: .
cdr3_aa: CASSIGTTQELFF
cdr3_nt: TGTGCCAGTAGTATCGGAACCACTCAGGAACTGTTTTTT

j_call: TRBJ2-5
clone_size: few
v_call: TRBV2
d_call: TRBD2
cdr3_aa: CASGRGRGETQYF
cdr3_nt: TGTGCCAGCGGGCGGGGGAGAGGGGAGACCCAGTACTTC

j_call: TRBJ2-3
clone_size: .
v_call: TRBV27
d_call: .
cdr3_aa: CASSLSRVGMTDTQYF
cdr3_nt: TGTGCCAGCAGTTTATCGCGGGTGGGCATGACAGATACGCAGTATTTT

j_call: TRBJ2-2
clone_size: few
v_call: TRBV5-5
d_call: TRBD2
cdr3_aa: CASSPGRGAPGELFF
cdr3_nt: TGTGCCAGCAGCCCCGGGCGGGGGGCCCCCGGGGAGCTGTTTTTT

j_call: TRBJ2-7
clone_size: medium-sized
v_call: TRBV18
d_call: .
cdr3_aa: CASSVEGNYEQYF
cdr3_nt: TGTGCCAGCTCGGTGGAGGGAAACTACGAGCAGTACTTC

j_call: TRBJ1-2
clone_size: .
v_call: TRBV5-5
d_call: .
cdr3_aa: CASSLQGRDYGYTF
cdr3_nt: TGTGCCAGCAGCTTGCAGGGTAGAGACTATGGCTACACCTTC

j_call: TRBJ2-5
clone_size: .
v_call: TRBV6-5
d_call: .
cdr3_aa: CASSSPGQPTEAQYF
cdr3_nt: TGTGCCAGCAGTTCTCCCGGACAGCCTACAGAGGCCCAGTACTTC

j_call: TRBJ2-2
clone_size: .
v_call: TRBV6-6
d_call: .
cdr3_aa: CASSYSQGELFF
cdr3_nt: TGTGCCAGCAGTTACTCGCAGGGGGAGCTGTTTTTT

j_call: TRBJ2-2
clone_size: medium-sized
v_call: TRBV11-2
d_call: TRBD1
cdr3_aa: CASSLTGDAGELFF
cdr3_nt: TGTGCCAGCAGCTTAACAGGGGACGCCGGGGAGCTGTTTTTT

j_call: TRBJ2-1
clone_size: .
v_call: TRBV11-2
d_call: .
cdr3_aa: CASSQGNNEQFF
cdr3_nt: TGTGCCAGCAGCCAGGGCAACAATGAGCAGTTCTTC

j_call: TRBJ2-5
clone_size: .
v_call: TRBV5-1
d_call: .
cdr3_aa: CASSLAGTAQQETQYF
cdr3_nt: TGCGCCAGCAGCTTGGCCGGGACCGCCCAACAAGAGACCCAGTACTTC

j_call: TRBJ1-2
clone_size: .
v_call: TRBV19
d_call: .
cdr3_aa: CASSSGGGYGYTF
cdr3_nt: TGTGCCAGTAGTAGCGGCGGAGGTTATGGCTACACCTTC

j_call: TRBJ2-3
clone_size: .
v_call: TRBV5-6
d_call: .
cdr3_aa: CASSLGSTDTQYF
cdr3_nt: TGTGCCAGCAGCTTGGGCAGCACAGATACGCAGTATTTT